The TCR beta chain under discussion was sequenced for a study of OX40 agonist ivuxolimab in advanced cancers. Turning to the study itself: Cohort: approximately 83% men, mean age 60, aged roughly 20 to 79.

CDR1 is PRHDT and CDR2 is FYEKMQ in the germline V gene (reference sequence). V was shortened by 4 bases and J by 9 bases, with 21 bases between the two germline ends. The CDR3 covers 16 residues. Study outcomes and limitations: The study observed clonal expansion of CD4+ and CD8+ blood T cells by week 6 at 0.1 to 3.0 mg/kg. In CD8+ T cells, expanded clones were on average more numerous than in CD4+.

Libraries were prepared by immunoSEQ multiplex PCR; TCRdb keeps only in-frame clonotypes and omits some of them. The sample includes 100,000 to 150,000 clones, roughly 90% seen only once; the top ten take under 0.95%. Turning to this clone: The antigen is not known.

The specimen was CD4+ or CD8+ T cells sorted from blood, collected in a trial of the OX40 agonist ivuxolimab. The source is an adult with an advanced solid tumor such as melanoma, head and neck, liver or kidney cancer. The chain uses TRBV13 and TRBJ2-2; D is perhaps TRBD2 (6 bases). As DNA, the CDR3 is TGTGCCAGCAGCTCGGGGGATGGACTCTCATCCAGGGAGCTGTTTTTT. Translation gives CASSSGDGLSSRELFF.